The rows below give T cell receptor beta chains drawn from one sample of a study. TCRdb passed the multiplex PCR reads through MiXCR, listing each CDR3 protein once. The data show approximately 810 distinct CDR3 sequences, approximately 29% seen once. The sequenced sample was memory CD4+ T cells sorted from blood. These TCRs come from a female donor with breast cancer. Both conserved end residues are part of each CDR3. The D gene is left open where the match is weak. Rows give clone size only sometimes, using once, few, many, or a class for an expanded clone.

j_call clone_size v_call d_call cdr3_aa cdr3_nt
TRBJ1-2 large TRBV12-3/TRBV12-4 TRBD1 CASSLRDRAGYTF TGTGCCAGCAGTTTAAGGGACAGGGCTGGCTACACCTTC
TRBJ1-2 large TRBV12-3/TRBV12-4 NA CASSPTRNYGYTF TGTGCCAGCAGCCCAACTCGTAACTATGGCTACACCTTC
TRBJ1-2 medium-sized TRBV12-3/TRBV12-4 TRBD1 CASRSDRDYGYTF TGTGCCAGCAGGTCCGACAGGGACTATGGCTACACCTTC
TRBJ1-2 NA TRBV12-3/TRBV12-4 TRBD1 CASRLGQGNYGYTF TGTGCCAGCAGACTGGGACAGGGGAACTATGGCTACACCTTC
TRBJ1-2 large TRBV12-3/TRBV12-4 NA CAVHSGRGGYTF TGTGCCGTACACAGCGGACGAGGTGGCTACACCTTC
TRBJ1-2 NA TRBV12-3/TRBV12-4 NA CASSLAENYGYTF TGTGCCAGCAGTTTAGCGGAGAACTATGGCTACACCTTC
TRBJ1-2 once TRBV12-3/TRBV12-4 NA CASSAGYGYTF TGTGCCAGCAGCGCAGGGTACGGCTACACCTTC
TRBJ1-2 large TRBV12-3/TRBV12-4 NA CASSSPYGYTF TGTGCCAGCAGTTCCCCGTATGGCTACACCTTC
TRBJ1-2 medium-sized TRBV12-3/TRBV12-4 NA CASSLSGNYGYTF TGTGCCAGCAGTTTATCAGGGAACTATGGCTACACCTTC
TRBJ1-2 hyperexpanded TRBV12-3/TRBV12-4 NA CASSLDNRNYGYTF TGTGCCAGCAGTTTAGACAACCGTAACTATGGCTACACCTTC
TRBJ1-2 NA TRBV12-3/TRBV12-4 NA CASSPTDEGYGYTF TGTGCCAGCAGCCCGACGGACGAGGGCTATGGCTACACCTTC
TRBJ1-2 large TRBV12-3/TRBV12-4 NA CASSQPNYGYTF TGTGCCAGCAGTCAACCGAACTATGGCTACACCTTC
TRBJ1-2 large TRBV12-3/TRBV12-4 NA CASSFGSSSGGYTF TGTGCCAGCAGTTTCGGCAGCTCTTCGGGTGGCTACACCTTC
TRBJ1-2 NA TRBV12-3/TRBV12-4 NA CASSPTAANYGYTF TGTGCCAGCAGTCCGACAGCAGCTAACTATGGCTACACCTTC
TRBJ1-2 NA TRBV12-3/TRBV12-4 NA CASSKVGFYGYTF TGTGCCAGCAGCAAAGTTGGATTCTATGGCTACACCTTC
TRBJ1-2 large TRBV12-3/TRBV12-4 TRBD1 CASSRDRFYGYTF TGTGCCAGCAGTCGGGACAGGTTCTATGGCTACACCTTC
TRBJ1-2 large TRBV12-3/TRBV12-4 TRBD1 CASSLGQDYGYTF TGTGCCAGCAGTTTGGGACAGGACTATGGCTACACCTTC
TRBJ1-2 NA TRBV12-3/TRBV12-4 NA CASSLQELYGYTF TGTGCCAGCAGTCTTCAAGAGCTATATGGCTACACCTTC
TRBJ1-2 large TRBV12-3/TRBV12-4 TRBD1 CASSLVKTGLVGYTF TGTGCCAGCAGTTTAGTAAAGACAGGGTTAGTAGGCTACACCTTC
TRBJ1-2 NA TRBV12-3/TRBV12-4 NA CASSLGGNYGYTF TGTGCCAGCAGTTTGGGAGGGAACTATGGCTACACCTTC
TRBJ1-2 large TRBV12-3/TRBV12-4 NA CASSFPATQGINYGYTF TGTGCCAGCAGTTTCCCAGCTACTCAGGGGATTAACTATGGCTACACCTTC
TRBJ1-2 large TRBV12-3/TRBV12-4 NA CASSQGTYGYTF TGTGCCAGCAGTCAGGGAACCTATGGCTACACCTTC
TRBJ1-2 once TRBV12-3/TRBV12-4 NA CASSLGAGRFGYTF TGTGCCAGCAGTTTAGGCGCCGGGCGGTTTGGCTACACCTTC
TRBJ1-2 once TRBV12-3/TRBV12-4 TRBD1 CASNREVSGTATYGYTF TGTGCCAGCAACCGAGAGGTGTCCGGGACAGCGACTTATGGCTACACCTTC
TRBJ1-2 medium-sized TRBV12-3/TRBV12-4 NA CASSPTLGRANYGYTF TGTGCCAGCAGTCCGACCTTGGGCCGAGCTAACTATGGCTACACCTTC
TRBJ1-2 large TRBV12-3/TRBV12-4 TRBD1 CASSLSGQGGYGYTF TGTGCCAGCAGTTTATCGGGACAGGGAGGCTATGGCTACACCTTC
TRBJ1-2 NA TRBV12-3/TRBV12-4 TRBD1 CASGVAGQGFGYTF TGTGCCAGCGGCGTAGCGGGACAGGGTTTCGGCTACACCTTC
TRBJ1-2 many TRBV12-3/TRBV12-4 NA CASSLSGSRGPYGYTF TGTGCCAGCAGTTTGTCGGGTTCTCGAGGGCCCTATGGCTACACCTTC
TRBJ1-2 many TRBV12-3/TRBV12-4 NA CASSLGQNYGYTF TGTGCCAGCAGTTTAGGACAGAACTATGGCTACACCTTC
TRBJ1-2 few TRBV12-3/TRBV12-4 TRBD1 CASSHLGQVDGYTF TGTGCCAGCAGTCACCTGGGACAGGTGGATGGCTACACCTTC
TRBJ1-2 medium-sized TRBV12-3/TRBV12-4 TRBD1 CASSHRDRASSNYGYTF TGTGCCAGCAGCCACCGGGACAGGGCTTCGTCCAACTATGGCTACACCTTC
TRBJ1-2 NA TRBV12-3/TRBV12-4 NA CASSHTSYGYTF TGTGCCAGCAGTCACACCTCCTATGGCTACACCTTC
TRBJ1-2 medium-sized TRBV12-3/TRBV12-4 NA CASSSGARSGYTF TGTGCCAGCAGTTCTGGTGCCCGAAGTGGCTACACCTTC
TRBJ1-2 large TRBV12-3/TRBV12-4 TRBD1 CASSSTLQGLIYGYTF TGTGCCAGCAGTTCAACCTTACAGGGGCTGATCTATGGCTACACCTTC
TRBJ1-2 NA TRBV12-3/TRBV12-4 NA CASSRQHLVLTMADTF TGTGCCAGCAGTCGTCAGCATCTGGTGCTAACTATGGCTGACACCTTC
TRBJ1-2 large TRBV12-3/TRBV12-4 NA CASSLLSGNYGYTF TGTGCCAGCAGTTTATTATCGGGGAACTATGGCTACACCTTC
TRBJ1-2 NA TRBV12-3/TRBV12-4 TRBD1 CASSPMGTGNYGYTF TGTGCCAGCAGTCCTATGGGGACAGGAAACTATGGCTACACCTTC